This T cell receptor (beta chain) was sequenced in a study of blood T cell repertoires in COVID-19. In the original analysis: Researchers report that nucleated cell counts were estimated from reference gene primer amplification. Method: immunoSEQ multiplex PCR; TCRdb's copy keeps in-frame clones and lacks some. The V and J calls and clone size come from that table; D and trimming were worked out from the DNA. The profile shows fewer than 100,000 clones, more than 60% of them singletons. The CDR3 sequence is 14 residues long. V was pared by 4 bases and J by 0 bases, with 4 bases of the junction left unmatched. Germline CDR1 reads SGHNT; CDR2 reads YYREEE (reference sequence).

The sequence was obtained from a man in his 70s with acute or convalescent COVID-19. Sequencing input: peripheral blood. The V call is TRBV5-4, the J call TRBJ2-7, with 7 positions matching TRBD1. The CDR3 here is CASSPRDSSYEQYF. Here the CDR3 DNA reads TGTGCCAGCAGCCCTAGGGACAGCTCCTACGAGCAGTACTTC.